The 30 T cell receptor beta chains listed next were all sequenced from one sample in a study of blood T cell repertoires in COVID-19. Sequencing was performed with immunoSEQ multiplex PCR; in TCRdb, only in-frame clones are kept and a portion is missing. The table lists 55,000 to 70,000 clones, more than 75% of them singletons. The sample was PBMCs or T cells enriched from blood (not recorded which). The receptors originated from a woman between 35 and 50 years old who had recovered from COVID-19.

CDR3 sequence (DNA): TGTGCCAGCAGCTTATTCGGGACAGGGGGCGCTGAGCTGTTTTTT. Its translation: CASSLFGTGGAELFF. This chain joins TRBV7-9 and TRBJ1-4; 12 bases are shared with TRBD1. V dropped 2 bases and J dropped 14; count of bases not matched to a gene: 9. The germline V gene encodes CDR1 SEHNR and CDR2 FQNEAQ (reference sequence). The CDR3 sequence is 15 residues long.

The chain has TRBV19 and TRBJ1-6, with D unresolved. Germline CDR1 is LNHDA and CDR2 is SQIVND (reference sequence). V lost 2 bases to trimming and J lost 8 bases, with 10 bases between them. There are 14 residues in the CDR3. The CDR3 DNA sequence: TGTGCCAGTAGTATACTGGGGAGTGATTCACCCCTCCACTTT. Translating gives CASSILGSDSPLHF. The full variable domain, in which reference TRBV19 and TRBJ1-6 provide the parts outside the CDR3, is DGGITQSPKYLFRKEGQNVTLSCEQNLNHDAMYWYRQDPGQGLRLIYYSQIVNDFQKGDIAEGYSVSREKKESFPLTVTSAQKNPTAFYLCASSILGSDSPLHFGNGTRLTVT.

Here the CDR3 DNA reads TGTGCCAGTAGTATAGCGGGGAGGGGAAACACTGAAGCTTTCTTT. Translation gives CASSIAGRGNTEAFF. The rearrangement links TRBV19 to TRBJ1-1; D perhaps matches TRBD1 (5 bases). Germline CDR1 and CDR2: LNHDA and SQIVND (reference sequence). This CDR3 contains 15 residues. V was trimmed by 1 base and J by 2 bases, leaving 11 bases between them.

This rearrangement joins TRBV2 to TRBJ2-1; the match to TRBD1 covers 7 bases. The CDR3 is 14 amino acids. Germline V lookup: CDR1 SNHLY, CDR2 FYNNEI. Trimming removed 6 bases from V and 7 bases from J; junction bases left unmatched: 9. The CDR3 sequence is CASSPIGTANEQFF. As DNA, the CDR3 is TGTGCCAGCAGCCCAATTGGGACAGCGAATGAGCAGTTCTTC.

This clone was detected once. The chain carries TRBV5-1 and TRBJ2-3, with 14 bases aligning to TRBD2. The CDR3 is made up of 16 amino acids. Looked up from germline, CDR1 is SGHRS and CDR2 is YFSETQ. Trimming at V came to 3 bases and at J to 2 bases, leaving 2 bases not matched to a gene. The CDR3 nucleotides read TGCGCCAGCAGCTGGGGACTAGCGGGGGACACAGATACGCAGTATTTT. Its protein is CASSWGLAGDTDTQYF.

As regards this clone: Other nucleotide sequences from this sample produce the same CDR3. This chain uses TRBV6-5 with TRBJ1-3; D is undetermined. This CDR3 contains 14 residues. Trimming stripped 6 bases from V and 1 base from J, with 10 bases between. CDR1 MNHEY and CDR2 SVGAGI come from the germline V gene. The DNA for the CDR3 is TGTGCCAGCAGGGGTACGGGGTCTGGAAACACCATATATTTT. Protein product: CASRGTGSGNTIYF.

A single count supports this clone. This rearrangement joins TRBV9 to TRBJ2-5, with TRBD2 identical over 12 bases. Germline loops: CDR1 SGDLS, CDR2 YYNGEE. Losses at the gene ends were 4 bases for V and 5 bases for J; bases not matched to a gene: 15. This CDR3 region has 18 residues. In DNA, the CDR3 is TGTGCCAGCAGCCCCAAAAGGACTAGCGGGGTTTTTGAGGAGACCCAGTACTTC. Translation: CASSPKRTSGVFEETQYF. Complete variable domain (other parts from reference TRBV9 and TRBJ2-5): DSGVTQTPKHLITATGQRVTLRCSPRSGDLSVYWYQQSLDQGLQFLIQYYNGEERAKGNILERFSAQQFPDLHSELNLSSLELGDSALYFCASSPKRTSGVFEETQYFGPGTRLLVL.

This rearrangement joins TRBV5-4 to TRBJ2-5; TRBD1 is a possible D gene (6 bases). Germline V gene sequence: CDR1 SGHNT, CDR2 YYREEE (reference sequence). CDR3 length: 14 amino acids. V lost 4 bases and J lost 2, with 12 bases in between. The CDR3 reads CASSPLDRQETQYF. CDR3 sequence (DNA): TGTGCCAGCAGCCCCCTGGACAGACAAGAGACCCAGTACTTC.

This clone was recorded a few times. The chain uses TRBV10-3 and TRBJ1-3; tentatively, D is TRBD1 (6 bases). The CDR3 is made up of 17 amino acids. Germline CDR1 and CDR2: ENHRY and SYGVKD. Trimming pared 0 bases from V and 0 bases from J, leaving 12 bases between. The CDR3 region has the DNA TGTGCCATCAGTGAGTCGAGAGACAGGAGCTCTGGAAACACCATATATTTT. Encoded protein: CAISESRDRSSGNTIYF.

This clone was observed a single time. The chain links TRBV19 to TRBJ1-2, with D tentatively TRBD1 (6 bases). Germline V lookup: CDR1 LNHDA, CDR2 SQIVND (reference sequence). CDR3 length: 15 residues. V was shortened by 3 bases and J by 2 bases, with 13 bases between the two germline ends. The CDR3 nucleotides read TGTGCCAGTAGTATGGGACATAGGTTAAACTATGGCTACACCTTC. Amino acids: CASSMGHRLNYGYTF.

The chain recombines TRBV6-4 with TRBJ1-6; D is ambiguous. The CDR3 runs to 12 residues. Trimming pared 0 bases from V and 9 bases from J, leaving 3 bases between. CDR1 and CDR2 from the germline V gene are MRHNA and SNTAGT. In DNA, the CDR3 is TGTGCCAGCAGTGACTCCGGTTCACCCCTCCACTTT. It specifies CASSDSGSPLHF.

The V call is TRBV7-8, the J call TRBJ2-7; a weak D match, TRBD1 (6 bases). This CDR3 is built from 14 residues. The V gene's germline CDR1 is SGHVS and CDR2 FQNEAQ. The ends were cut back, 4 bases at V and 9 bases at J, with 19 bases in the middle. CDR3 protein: CASSSATSGERQYF. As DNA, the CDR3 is TGTGCCAGCAGCTCTGCGACGTCAGGGGAAAGGCAGTACTTC.

Here the CDR3 reads CASSTSSYEQYF. Written as DNA, the CDR3 is TGTGCCAGCAGTACCAGCTCCTACGAGCAGTACTTC. The chain couples TRBV2 to TRBJ2-7, with D unclear. V was cut by 5 bases and J by 0 bases, with 5 bases left in between. Germline loops: CDR1 SNHLY, CDR2 FYNNEI. CDR3 size: 12 residues.

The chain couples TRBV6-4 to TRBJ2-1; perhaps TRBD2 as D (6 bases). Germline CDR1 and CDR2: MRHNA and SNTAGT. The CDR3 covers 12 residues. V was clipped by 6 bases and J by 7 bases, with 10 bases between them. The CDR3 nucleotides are TGTGCCAGCAGCCCGGGGGATAATGAGCAGTTCTTC. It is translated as CASSPGDNEQFF.

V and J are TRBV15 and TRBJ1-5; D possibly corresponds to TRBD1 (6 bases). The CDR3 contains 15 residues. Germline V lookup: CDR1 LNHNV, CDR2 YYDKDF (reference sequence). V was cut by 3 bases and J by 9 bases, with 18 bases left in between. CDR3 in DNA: TGTGCCACCAGCAGCTACTCTCAGGGGACCGGGCCCCAGCATTTT. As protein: CATSSYSQGTGPQHF. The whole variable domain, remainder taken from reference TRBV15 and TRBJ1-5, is DAMVIQNPRYQVTQFGKPVTLSCSQTLNHNVMYWYQQKSSQAPKLLFHYYDKDFNNEADTPDNFQSRRPNTSFCFLDIRSPGLGDTAMYLCATSSYSQGTGPQHFGDGTRLSIL.

The CDR3 nucleotides are TGTGCCAGCAGTCTGCTAGGTGTAGAGACCCAGTACTTC. Translating it yields CASSLLGVETQYF. This chain connects TRBV6-6 to TRBJ2-5; D not certain. Looked up from germline, CDR1 is MNHNY and CDR2 is SVGAGI (reference sequence). The CDR3 contains 13 residues. The V end was cut by 5 bases, the J end by 4 bases, with 11 bases between.

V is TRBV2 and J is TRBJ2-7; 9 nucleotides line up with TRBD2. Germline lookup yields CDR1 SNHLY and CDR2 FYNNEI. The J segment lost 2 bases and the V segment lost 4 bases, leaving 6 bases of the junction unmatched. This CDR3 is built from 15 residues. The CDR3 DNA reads TGTGCCAGCAGTGTGGCGGGACTAGCCCCCTACGAGCAGTACTTC. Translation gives CASSVAGLAPYEQYF.

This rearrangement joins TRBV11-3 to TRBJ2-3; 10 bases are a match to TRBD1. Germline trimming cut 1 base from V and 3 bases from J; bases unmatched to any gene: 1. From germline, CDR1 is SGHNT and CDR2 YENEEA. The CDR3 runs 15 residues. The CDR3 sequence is CASSLGDRGTDTQYF. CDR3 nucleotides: TGTGCCAGCAGCTTAGGGGACAGGGGAACAGATACGCAGTATTTT.

CDR3 residues: CASNWLAGGTQETQYF. The CDR3 DNA follows: TGTGCCAGCAACTGGCTAGCGGGGGGGACTCAAGAGACCCAGTACTTC. The V gene is TRBV2, the J gene TRBJ2-5; 12 positions agree with TRBD2. The CDR3 sequence is 16 residues long. V was clipped by 7 bases and J by 2 bases; unmatched bases: 8. The V gene's germline CDR1 is SNHLY and CDR2 FYNNEI.

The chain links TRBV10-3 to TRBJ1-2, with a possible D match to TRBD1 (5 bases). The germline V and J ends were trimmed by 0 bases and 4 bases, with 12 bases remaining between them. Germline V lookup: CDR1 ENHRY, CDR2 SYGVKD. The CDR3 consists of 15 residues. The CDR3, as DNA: TGTGCCATCAGTGAGTCAGGGGATAGGGGCTATGGCTACACCTTC. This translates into CAISESGDRGYGYTF.

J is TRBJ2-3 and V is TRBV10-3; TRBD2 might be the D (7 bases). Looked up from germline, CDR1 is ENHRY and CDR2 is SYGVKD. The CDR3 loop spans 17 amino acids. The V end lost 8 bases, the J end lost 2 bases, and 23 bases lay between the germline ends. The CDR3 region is CAIATRSRGANTDTQYF. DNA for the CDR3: TGTGCCATCGCTACCCGAAGTCGGGGGGCGAACACAGATACGCAGTATTTT.

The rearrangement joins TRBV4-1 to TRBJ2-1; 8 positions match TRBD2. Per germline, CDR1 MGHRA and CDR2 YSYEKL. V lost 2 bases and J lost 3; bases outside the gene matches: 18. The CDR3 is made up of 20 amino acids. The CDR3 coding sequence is TGCGCCAGCAGCCAAAACCCCCGGGGGGGCCGGTCTTTGGGCTACAATGAGCAGTTCTTC. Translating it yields CASSQNPRGGRSLGYNEQFF.

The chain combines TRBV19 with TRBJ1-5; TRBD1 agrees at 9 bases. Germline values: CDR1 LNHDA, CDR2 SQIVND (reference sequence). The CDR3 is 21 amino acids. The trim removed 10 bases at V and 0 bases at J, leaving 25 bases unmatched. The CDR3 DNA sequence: TGTGCCACCGCGTATGCCGGTCCGGGACAGGGAAGGGCCGATAGCAATCAGCCCCAGCATTTT. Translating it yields CATAYAGPGQGRADSNQPQHF.

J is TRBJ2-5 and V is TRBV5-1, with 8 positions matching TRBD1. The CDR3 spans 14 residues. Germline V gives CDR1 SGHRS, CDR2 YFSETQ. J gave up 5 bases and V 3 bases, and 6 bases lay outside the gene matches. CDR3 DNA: TGCGCCAGCAGCTCCCAGGGGGCGCAGGAGACCCAGTACTTC. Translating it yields CASSSQGAQETQYF.

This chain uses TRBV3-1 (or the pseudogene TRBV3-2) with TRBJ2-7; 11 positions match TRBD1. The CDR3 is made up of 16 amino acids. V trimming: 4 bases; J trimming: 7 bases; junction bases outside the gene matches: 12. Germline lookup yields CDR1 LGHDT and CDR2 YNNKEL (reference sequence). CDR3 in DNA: TGTGCCAGCAGCCCGGGACAGGGGGGTACGGCGGGAGAGCAGTACTTC. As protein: CASSPGQGGTAGEQYF.

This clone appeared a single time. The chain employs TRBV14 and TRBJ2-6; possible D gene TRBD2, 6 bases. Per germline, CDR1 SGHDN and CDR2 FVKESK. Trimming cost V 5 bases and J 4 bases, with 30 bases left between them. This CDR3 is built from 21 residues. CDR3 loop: CASSSHMSQDGSNRGANVLTF. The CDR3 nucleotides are TGTGCCAGCAGCTCCCACATGTCCCAGGACGGGAGCAATCGGGGGGCCAACGTCCTGACTTTC.

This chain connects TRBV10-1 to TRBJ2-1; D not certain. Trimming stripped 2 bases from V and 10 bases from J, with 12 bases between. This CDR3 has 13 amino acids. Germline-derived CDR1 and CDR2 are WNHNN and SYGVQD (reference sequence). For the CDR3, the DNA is TGCGCCAGCAGTGAGACTGGCCGAGGCGAGCAGTTCTTC. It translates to CASSETGRGEQFF.

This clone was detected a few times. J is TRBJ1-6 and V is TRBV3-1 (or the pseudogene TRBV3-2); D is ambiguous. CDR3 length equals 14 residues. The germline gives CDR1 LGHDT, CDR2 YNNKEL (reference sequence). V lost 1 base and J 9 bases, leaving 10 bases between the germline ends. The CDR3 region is CASSQALGSSPLHF. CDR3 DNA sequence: TGTGCCAGCAGCCAAGCGTTGGGGAGTTCACCCCTCCACTTT.

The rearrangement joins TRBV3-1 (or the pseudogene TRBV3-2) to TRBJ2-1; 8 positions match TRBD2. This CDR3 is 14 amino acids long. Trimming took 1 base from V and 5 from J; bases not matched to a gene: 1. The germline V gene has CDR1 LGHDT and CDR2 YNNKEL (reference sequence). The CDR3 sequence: CASSQGTSNNEQFF. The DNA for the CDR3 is TGTGCCAGCAGCCAAGGGACTAGCAACAATGAGCAGTTCTTC.

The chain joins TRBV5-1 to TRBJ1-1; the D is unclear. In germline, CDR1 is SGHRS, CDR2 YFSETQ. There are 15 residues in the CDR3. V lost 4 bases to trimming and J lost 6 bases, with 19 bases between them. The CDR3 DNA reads TGCGCCAGCAGCGGGGAGGACGGCTTCTGGGCTGAAGCTTTCTTT. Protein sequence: CASSGEDGFWAEAFF.